Listed here are 10 T cell receptor beta chains from one sample, sequenced in a study of metastatic and nonmetastatic thyroid tumors (dated by TCRdb to 2019 to 2021). Receptor libraries were prepared by PCR. TCRdb lists the instrument as Illumina HiSeq 4000. Using fastp trimming at Q25 and MiXCR clonotype assembly, TCRdb reanalyzed the public sequencing data and kept in-frame beta chains. The sample table contains roughly 21,000 clones; only one count was recorded for under 30% of them. Approximately 15% of the sample rests with the top ten. None of the patients had been given any treatment before thyroid surgery. Sequencing was performed on tumor tissue. The receptors were gathered from a male donor with papillary thyroid cancer or a benign thyroid nodule (not recorded which). Some clones in this sample may be carry-over from other donors' samples.

The CDR3 here is CASSYQGNQPQHF. CDR3 bases: TGTGCCAGCAGTTACCAGGGCAATCAGCCCCAGCATTTT. This chain joins TRBV6-2 or TRBV6-3 and TRBJ1-5; D call uncertain. The V end was cut by 2 bases, the J end by 2 bases, with 4 bases between. The CDR3 totals 13 residues. CDR1 is MNHEY, CDR2 SVGEGT, per germline.

J is TRBJ1-2 and V is TRBV6-5; TRBD1 matches 7 bases. Unmatched junction bases numbered 13, after V lost 10 bases and J lost 5 bases. The CDR3 has 14 residues. Germline assignment: CDR1 MNHEY and CDR2 SVGAGI. The DNA for the CDR3 is TGTGCCACCATGTTACCGGACAGGTGGTATGGCTACACCTTC. As protein: CATMLPDRWYGYTF.

In this sample, this clone turned up a few times. This rearrangement joins TRBV6-5 to TRBJ1-2; a possible D gene is TRBD1 (5 bases). The CDR3 spans 16 residues. Trimming removed 2 bases from V and 5 bases from J, with 18 bases in between. Germline V gene data show CDR1 as MNHEY and CDR2 as SVGAGI. CDR3 sequence: CASSYGFNLREYGYTF. As DNA, the CDR3 is TGTGCCAGCAGTTACGGCTTTAACCTCAGGGAGTATGGCTACACCTTC.

About this clone itself: Other nucleotide sequences from this sample produce the same CDR3. The gene calls are TRBV2 and TRBJ2-7, with D tentatively TRBD1 (5 bases). CDR3 length: 12 amino acids. Looked up from germline, CDR1 is SNHLY and CDR2 is FYNNEI. V lost 4 bases to trimming and J lost 1 base, with 5 bases between them. This CDR3 reads CASSGQSYEQYF. CDR3 nucleotides: TGTGCCAGCAGTGGACAGTCCTACGAGCAGTACTTC.

This clone appeared a few times. V is TRBV7-8 and J is TRBJ1-2; 8 positions match TRBD1. V was clipped by 1 base and J by 4 bases; unmatched bases: 8. The germline V gene encodes CDR1 SGHVS and CDR2 FQNEAQ. The CDR3 loop spans 16 amino acids. This CDR3 is CASSLGSQGAVYGYTF. CDR3 coding DNA: TGTGCCAGCAGCTTAGGATCGCAGGGGGCGGTCTATGGCTACACCTTC.

This chain connects TRBV20-1 to TRBJ2-7, with no clear D. This CDR3 contains 14 residues. The V and J ends lost 0 bases and 9 bases respectively, with 18 bases between them. Germline CDR1 DFQATT, CDR2 SNEGSKA (reference sequence). The CDR3 sequence is CSARETALVNGQYF. CDR3 in DNA: TGCAGTGCTAGAGAAACGGCCCTGGTGAACGGGCAGTACTTC.

Written as DNA, the CDR3 is TGCAGCGTTGCTGGGACAGGGCTCGCAGATACGCAGTATTTT. This sequence encodes CSVAGTGLADTQYF. This sequence joins TRBV29-1 and TRBJ2-3; 9 bases match TRBD1. This CDR3 is built from 14 residues. The V and J ends lost 4 bases and 4 bases, in that order; junction bases with no gene match: 6. Germline assignment: CDR1 SQVTM and CDR2 ANQGSEA.

For this clone: The junction and the germline gene differ at one end; a read error may be behind it. This chain joins TRBV4-3 and TRBJ2-1; a weak D match, TRBD2 (6 bases). Germline-derived CDR1 and CDR2 are LGHNA and YSLEER. The CDR3 length is 15 residues. This CDR3 is CASSQESGSYNEQFF. For the CDR3, the DNA is TGCGCCAGCAGCCAAGAAAGCGGGTCCTATAATGAGCAGTTCTTC.

J is TRBJ2-2 and V is TRBV12-3 or TRBV12-4, with TRBD1 as a possible D gene (6 bases). Trimming shortened V by 7 bases and J by 6 bases, and 15 bases separated the two germline ends. This CDR3 is built from 14 residues. The CDR3 region is CASTPTGFSGELFF. As DNA, the CDR3 is TGTGCCAGCACCCCTACAGGGTTTTCCGGGGAGCTGTTTTTT.

A few counts support this clone. V usage is TRBV28 and J usage is TRBJ1-4; no reliable D call. Trimming shortened V by 4 bases and J by 5 bases, and 8 bases separated the two germline ends. Per the germline V gene, CDR1 is MDHEN and CDR2 is SYDVKM. The CDR3 is made up of 13 amino acids. The CDR3 region is CASSSTRNEKLFF. Written as DNA, the CDR3 is TGTGCCAGCAGTTCGACAAGAAATGAAAAACTGTTTTTT.